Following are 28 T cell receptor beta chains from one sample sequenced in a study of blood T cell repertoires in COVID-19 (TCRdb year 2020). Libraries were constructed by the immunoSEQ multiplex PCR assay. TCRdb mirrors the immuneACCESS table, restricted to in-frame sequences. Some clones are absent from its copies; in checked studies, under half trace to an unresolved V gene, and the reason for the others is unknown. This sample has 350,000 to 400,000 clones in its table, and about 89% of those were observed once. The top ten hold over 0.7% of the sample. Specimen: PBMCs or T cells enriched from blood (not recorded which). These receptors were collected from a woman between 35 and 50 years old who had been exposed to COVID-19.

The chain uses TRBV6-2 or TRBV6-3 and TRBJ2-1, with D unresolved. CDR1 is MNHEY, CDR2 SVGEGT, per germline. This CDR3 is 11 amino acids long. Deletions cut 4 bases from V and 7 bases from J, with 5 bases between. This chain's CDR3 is CASSSGNEQFF. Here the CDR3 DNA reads TGTGCCAGCAGTTCCGGGAATGAGCAGTTCTTC.

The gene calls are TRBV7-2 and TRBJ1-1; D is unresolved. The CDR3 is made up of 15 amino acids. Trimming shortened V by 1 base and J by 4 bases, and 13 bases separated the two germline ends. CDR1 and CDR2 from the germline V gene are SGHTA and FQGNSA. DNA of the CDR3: TGTGCCAGCAGCTTAGACACGACACCCTCCACTGAAGCTTTCTTT. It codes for CASSLDTTPSTEAFF.

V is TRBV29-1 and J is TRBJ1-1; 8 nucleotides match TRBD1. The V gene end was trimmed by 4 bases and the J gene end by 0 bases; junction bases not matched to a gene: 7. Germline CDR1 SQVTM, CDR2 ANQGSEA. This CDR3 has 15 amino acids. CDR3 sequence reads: CSVGPRTGLNTEAFF. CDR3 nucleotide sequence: TGCAGCGTTGGACCGAGGACAGGGCTGAACACTGAAGCTTTCTTT.

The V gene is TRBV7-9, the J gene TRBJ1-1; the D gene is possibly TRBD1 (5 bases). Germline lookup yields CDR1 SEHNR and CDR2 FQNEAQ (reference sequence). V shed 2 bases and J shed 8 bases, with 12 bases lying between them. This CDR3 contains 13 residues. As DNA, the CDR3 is TGTGCCAGCAGCTTATCGGGACTGGTGGAAGCTTTCTTT. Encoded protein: CASSLSGLVEAFF.

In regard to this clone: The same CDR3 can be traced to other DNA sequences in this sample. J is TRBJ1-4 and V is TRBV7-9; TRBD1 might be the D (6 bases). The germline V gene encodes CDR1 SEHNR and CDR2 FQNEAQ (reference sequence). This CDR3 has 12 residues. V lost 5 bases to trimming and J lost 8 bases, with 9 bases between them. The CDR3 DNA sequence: TGTGCCAGCAGCCCCGGACAGGAAAAACTGTTTTTT. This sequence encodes CASSPGQEKLFF.

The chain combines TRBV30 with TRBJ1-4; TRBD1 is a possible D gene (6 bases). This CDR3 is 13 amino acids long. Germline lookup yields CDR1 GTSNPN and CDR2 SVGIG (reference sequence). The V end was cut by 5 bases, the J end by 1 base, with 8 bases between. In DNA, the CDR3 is TGTGCCTGGTCAGGGGTAACTAATGAAAAACTGTTTTTT. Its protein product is CAWSGVTNEKLFF. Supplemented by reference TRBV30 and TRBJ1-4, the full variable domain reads SQTIHQWPATLVQPVGSPLSLECTVEGTSNPNLYWYRQAAGRGLQLLFYSVGIGQISSEVPQNLSASRPQDRQFILSSKKLLLSDSGFYLCAWSGVTNEKLFFGSGTQLSVL.

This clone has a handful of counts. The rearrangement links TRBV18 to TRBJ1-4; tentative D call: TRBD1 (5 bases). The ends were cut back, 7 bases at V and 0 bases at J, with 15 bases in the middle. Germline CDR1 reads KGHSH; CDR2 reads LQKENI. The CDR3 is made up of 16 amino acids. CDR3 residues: CASWTGQTATNEKLFF. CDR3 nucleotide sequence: TGTGCCAGCTGGACCGGACAAACAGCAACTAATGAAAAACTGTTTTTT. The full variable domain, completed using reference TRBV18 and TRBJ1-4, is NAGVMQNPRHLVRRRGQEARLRCSPMKGHSHVYWYRQLPEEGLKFMVYLQKENIIDESGMPKERFSAEFPKEGPSILRIQQVVRGDSAAYFCASWTGQTATNEKLFFGSGTQLSVL.

The CDR3 sequence is CASNPGGVGQPQHF. The CDR3 bases are TGTGCCAGCAACCCTGGGGGGGTTGGTCAGCCCCAGCATTTT. The rearrangement uses TRBV27 and TRBJ1-5; D is possibly TRBD1 (5 bases). V was trimmed by 7 bases and J by 6 bases, leaving 16 bases between them. The CDR3 has 14 amino acids. Germline V gene data show CDR1 as MNHEY and CDR2 as SMNVEV (reference sequence).

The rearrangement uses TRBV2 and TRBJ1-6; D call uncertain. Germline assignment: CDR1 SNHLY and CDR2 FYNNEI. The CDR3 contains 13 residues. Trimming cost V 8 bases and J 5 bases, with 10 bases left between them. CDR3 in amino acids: CASREMDNSPLHF. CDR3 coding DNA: TGTGCCAGCCGGGAAATGGATAATTCACCCCTCCACTTT.

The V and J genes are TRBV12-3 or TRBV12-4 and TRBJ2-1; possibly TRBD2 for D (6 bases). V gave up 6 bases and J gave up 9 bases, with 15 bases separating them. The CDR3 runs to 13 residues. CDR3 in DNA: TGTGCCAGCAGCTCTGCGAGGAGGGGTGAGCAGTTCTTC. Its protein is CASSSARRGEQFF.

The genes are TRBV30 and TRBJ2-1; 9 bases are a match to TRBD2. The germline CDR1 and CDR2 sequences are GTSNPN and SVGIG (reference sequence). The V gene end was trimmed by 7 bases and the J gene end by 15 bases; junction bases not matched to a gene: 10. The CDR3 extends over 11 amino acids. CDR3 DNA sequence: TGTGCCTCCGAGGTCGGGACTAGCCGGTTCTTC. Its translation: CASEVGTSRFF.

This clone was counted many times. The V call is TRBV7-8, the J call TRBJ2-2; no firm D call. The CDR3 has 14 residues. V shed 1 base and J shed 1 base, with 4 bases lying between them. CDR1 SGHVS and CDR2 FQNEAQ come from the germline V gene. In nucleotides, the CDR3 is TGTGCCAGCAGCTTAGAGCGGAACACCGGGGAGCTGTTTTTT. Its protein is CASSLERNTGELFF.

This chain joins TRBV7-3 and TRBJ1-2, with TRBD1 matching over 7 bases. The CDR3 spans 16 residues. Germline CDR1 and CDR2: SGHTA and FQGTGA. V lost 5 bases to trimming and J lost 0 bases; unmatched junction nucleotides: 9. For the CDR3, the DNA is TGTGCCAGCAGCCCAAGGACAGGCAATTCTAACTATGGCTACACCTTC. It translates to CASSPRTGNSNYGYTF. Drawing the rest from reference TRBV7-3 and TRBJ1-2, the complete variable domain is GAGVSQTPSNKVTEKGKYVELRCDPISGHTALYWYRQSLGQGPEFLIYFQGTGAADDSGLPNDRFFAVRPEGSVSTLKIQRTERGDSAVYLCASSPRTGNSNYGYTFGSGTRLTVV.

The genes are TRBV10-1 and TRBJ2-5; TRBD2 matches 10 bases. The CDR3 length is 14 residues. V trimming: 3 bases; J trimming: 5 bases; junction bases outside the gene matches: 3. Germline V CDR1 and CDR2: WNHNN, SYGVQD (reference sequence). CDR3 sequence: CASSDSGGAETQYF. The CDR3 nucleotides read TGCGCCAGCAGTGACAGCGGGGGGGCGGAGACCCAGTACTTC.

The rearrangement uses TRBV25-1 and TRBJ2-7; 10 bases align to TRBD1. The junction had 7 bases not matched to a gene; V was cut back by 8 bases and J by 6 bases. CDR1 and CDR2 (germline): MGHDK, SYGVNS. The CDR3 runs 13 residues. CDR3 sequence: CASWTGGLREQYF. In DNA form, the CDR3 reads TGTGCCAGCTGGACAGGGGGGCTCCGCGAGCAGTACTTC.

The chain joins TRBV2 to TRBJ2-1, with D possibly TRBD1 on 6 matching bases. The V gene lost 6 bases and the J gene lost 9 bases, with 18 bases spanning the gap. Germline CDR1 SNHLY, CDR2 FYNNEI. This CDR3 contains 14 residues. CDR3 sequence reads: CASRDGTLSSEQFF. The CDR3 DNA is TGTGCCAGCAGAGACGGGACATTAAGTAGTGAGCAGTTCTTC.

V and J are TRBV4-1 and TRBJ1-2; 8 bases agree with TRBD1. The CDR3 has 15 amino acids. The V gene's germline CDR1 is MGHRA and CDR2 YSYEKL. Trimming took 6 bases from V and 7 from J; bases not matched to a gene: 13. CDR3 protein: CASSSEGQVGTGYTF. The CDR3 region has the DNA TGCGCCAGCAGTTCAGAGGGACAGGTCGGTACTGGCTACACCTTC.

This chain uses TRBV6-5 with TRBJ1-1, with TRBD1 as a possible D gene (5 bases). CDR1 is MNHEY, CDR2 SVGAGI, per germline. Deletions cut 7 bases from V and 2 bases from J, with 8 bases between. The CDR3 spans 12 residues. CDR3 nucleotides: TGTGCCAGCACCACAGGAAACACTGAAGCTTTCTTT. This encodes CASTTGNTEAFF.

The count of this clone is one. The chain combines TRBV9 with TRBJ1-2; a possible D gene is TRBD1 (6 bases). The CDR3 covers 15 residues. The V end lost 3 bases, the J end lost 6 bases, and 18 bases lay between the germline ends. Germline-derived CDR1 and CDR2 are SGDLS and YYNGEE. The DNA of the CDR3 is TGTGCCAGCAGCGGGGAACAGGGAAACGGGGATGGCTACACCTTC. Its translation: CASSGEQGNGDGYTF.

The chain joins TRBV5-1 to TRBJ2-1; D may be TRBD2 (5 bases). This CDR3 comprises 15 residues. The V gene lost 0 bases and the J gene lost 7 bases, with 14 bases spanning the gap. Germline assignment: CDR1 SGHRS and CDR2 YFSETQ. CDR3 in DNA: TGCGCCAGCAGCTTGGGATTACTAGAAAGAAATGAGCAGTTCTTC. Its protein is CASSLGLLERNEQFF.

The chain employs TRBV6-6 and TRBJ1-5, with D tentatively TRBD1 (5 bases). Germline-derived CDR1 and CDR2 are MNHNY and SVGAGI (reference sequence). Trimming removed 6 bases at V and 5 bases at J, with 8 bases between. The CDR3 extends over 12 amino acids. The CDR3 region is CASRQGDQPQHF. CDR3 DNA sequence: TGTGCCAGCAGGCAAGGGGATCAGCCCCAGCATTTT.

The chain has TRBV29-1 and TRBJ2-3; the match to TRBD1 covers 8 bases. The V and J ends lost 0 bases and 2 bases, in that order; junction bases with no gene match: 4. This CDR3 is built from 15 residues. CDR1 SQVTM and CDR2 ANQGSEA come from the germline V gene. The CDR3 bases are TGCAGCGTTGAAGATCGGCAGGGGGCCACAGATACGCAGTATTTT. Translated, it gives CSVEDRQGATDTQYF.

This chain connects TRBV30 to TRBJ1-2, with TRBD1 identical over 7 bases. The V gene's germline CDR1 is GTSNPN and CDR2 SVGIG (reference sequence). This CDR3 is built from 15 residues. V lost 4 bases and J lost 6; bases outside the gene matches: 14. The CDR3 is CAWNFLDREGNGYTF. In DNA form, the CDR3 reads TGTGCCTGGAATTTCCTAGACAGGGAAGGGAATGGCTACACCTTC. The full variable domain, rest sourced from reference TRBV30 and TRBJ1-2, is SQTIHQWPATLVQPVGSPLSLECTVEGTSNPNLYWYRQAAGRGLQLLFYSVGIGQISSEVPQNLSASRPQDRQFILSSKKLLLSDSGFYLCAWNFLDREGNGYTFGSGTRLTVV.

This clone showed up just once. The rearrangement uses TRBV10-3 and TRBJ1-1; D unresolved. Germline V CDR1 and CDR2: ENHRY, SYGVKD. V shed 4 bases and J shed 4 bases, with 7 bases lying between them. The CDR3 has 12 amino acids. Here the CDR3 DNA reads TGTGCCATCAGTGGGGGAGGCACTGAAGCTTTCTTT. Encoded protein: CAISGGGTEAFF.

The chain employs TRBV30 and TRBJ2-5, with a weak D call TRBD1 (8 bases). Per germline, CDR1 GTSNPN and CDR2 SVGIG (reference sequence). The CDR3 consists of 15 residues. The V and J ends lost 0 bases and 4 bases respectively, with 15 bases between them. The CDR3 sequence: CAWSVQGGRGETQYF. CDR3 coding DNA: TGTGCCTGGAGTGTACAGGGGGGGAGGGGAGAGACCCAGTACTTC. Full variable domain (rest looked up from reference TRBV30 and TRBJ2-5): SQTIHQWPATLVQPVGSPLSLECTVEGTSNPNLYWYRQAAGRGLQLLFYSVGIGQISSEVPQNLSASRPQDRQFILSSKKLLLSDSGFYLCAWSVQGGRGETQYFGPGTRLLVL.

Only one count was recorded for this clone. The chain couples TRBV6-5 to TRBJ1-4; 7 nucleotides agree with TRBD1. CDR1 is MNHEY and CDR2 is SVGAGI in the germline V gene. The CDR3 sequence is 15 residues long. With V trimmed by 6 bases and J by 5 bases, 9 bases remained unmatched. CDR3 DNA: TGTGCCAGCAGCCTTCTGACAGGGTCGAATGAAAAACTGTTTTTT. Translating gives CASSLLTGSNEKLFF.

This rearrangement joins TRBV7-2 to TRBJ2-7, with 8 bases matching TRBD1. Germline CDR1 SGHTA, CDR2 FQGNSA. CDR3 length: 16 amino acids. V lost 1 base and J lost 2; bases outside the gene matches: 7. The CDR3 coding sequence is TGTGCCAGCAGCTTAGGCTCCGGGACAGGTGCCTACGAGCAGTACTTC. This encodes CASSLGSGTGAYEQYF. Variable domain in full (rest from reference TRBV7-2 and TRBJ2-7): GAGVSQSPSNKVTEKGKDVELRCDPISGHTALYWYRQSLGQGLEFLIYFQGNSAPDKSGLPSDRFSAERTGGSVSTLTIQRTQQEDSAVYLCASSLGSGTGAYEQYFGPGTRLTVT.

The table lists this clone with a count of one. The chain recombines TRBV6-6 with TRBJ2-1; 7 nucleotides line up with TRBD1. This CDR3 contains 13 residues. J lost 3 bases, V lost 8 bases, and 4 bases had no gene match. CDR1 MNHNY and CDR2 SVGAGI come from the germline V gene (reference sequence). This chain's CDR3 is CASRDRLYNEQFF. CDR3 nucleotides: TGTGCCAGCCGGGACAGACTCTACAATGAGCAGTTCTTC.